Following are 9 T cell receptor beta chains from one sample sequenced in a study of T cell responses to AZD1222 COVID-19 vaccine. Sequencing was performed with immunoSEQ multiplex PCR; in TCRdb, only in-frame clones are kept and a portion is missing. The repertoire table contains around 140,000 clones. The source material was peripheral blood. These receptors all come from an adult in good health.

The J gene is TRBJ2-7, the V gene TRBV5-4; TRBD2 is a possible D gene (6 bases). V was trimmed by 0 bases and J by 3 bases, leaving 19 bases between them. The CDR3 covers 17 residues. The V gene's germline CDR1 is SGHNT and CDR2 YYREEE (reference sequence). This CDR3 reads CASSLDPSPRGYYEQYF. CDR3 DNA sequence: TGTGCCAGCAGCTTGGATCCGTCCCCGCGGGGTTACTACGAGCAGTACTTC.

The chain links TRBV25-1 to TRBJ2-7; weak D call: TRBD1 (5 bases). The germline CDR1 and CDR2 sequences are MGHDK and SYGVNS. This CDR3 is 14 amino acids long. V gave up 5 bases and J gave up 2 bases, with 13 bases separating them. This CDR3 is CASSPMAGPYEQYF. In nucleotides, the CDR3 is TGTGCCAGCAGTCCCATGGCAGGGCCCTACGAGCAGTACTTC.

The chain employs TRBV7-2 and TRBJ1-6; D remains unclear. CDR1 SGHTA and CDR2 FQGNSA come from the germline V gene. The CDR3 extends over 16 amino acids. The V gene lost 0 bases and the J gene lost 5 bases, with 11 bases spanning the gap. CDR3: CASSLAGILHNSPLHF. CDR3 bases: TGTGCCAGCAGCTTAGCAGGGATCCTACATAATTCACCCCTCCACTTT.

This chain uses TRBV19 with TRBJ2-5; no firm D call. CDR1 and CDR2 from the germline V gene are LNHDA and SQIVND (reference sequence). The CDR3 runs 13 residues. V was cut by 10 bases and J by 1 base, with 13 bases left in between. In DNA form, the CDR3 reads TGTGCCACCAGTGGCCGTTCCCAAGAGACCCAGTACTTC. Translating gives CATSGRSQETQYF. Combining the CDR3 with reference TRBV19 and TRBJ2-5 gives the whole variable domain DGGITQSPKYLFRKEGQNVTLSCEQNLNHDAMYWYRQDPGQGLRLIYYSQIVNDFQKGDIAEGYSVSREKKESFPLTVTSAQKNPTAFYLCATSGRSQETQYFGPGTRLLVL.

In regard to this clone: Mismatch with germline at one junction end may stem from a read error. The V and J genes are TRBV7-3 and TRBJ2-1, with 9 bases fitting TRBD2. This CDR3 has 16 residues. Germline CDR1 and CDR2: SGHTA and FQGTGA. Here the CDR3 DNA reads TGTGCCAGCAGCCTAACGGCTGCGGGGGGGCCCAATGAGCAGTTCTTC. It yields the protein CASSLTAAGGPNEQFF.

CDR3 loop: CASSKQRDQPQHF. DNA for the CDR3: TGTGCCAGCAGCAAACAGAGGGATCAGCCCCAGCATTTT. This chain connects TRBV6-5 to TRBJ1-5; D is uncertain. The CDR3 spans 13 residues. The germline gives CDR1 MNHEY, CDR2 SVGAGI. Deletions cut 6 bases from V and 5 bases from J, with 11 bases between.

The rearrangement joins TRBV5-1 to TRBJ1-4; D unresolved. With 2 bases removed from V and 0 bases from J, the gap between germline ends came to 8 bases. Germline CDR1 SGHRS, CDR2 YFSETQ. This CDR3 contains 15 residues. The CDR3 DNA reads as TGCGCCAGCAGCTTAGGGCACGCAACTAATGAAAAACTGTTTTTT. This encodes CASSLGHATNEKLFF. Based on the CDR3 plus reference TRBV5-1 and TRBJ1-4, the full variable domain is KAGVTQTPRYLIKTRGQQVTLSCSPISGHRSVSWYQQTPGQGLQFLFEYFSETQRNKGNFPGRFSGRQFSNSRSEMNVSTLELGDSALYLCASSLGHATNEKLFFGSGTQLSVL.

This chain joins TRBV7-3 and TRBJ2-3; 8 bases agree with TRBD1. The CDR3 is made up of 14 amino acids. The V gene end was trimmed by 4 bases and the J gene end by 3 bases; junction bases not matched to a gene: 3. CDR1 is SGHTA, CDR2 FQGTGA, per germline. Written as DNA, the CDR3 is TGTGCCAGCAGCTCAGGACAGGGTACAGATACGCAGTATTTT. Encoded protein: CASSSGQGTDTQYF.

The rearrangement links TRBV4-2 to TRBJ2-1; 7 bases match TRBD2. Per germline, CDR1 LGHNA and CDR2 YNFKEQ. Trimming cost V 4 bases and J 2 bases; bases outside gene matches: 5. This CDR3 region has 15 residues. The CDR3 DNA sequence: TGTGCCAGCAGCCTGGGGGGAGGGACCTACAATGAGCAGTTCTTC. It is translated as CASSLGGGTYNEQFF.